The present entry profiles one TCR beta chain with its context. Its antigen is unidentified. A read error may produce the germline difference seen at one junction end. The CDR3 spans 20 residues. The germline CDR1 and CDR2 sequences are SGHVS and FQNEAQ. This record belongs to a study of tumor-infiltrating lymphocytes in primary liver carcinoma. Study-level findings and limits: Found in all five tumor regions were only about 7-24% of top clones.

Investigators took RNA and DNA out together from 20-30 mg of unsorted bulk tissue. Over 85% of the cells were viable tumor cells in every tumor sample. Total RNA amounting to about 520 ng was the source from which TCR beta cDNA was made with a constant-region primer. Libraries for TCR beta were built through three nested multiplex PCR rounds, which together made up a slightly modified ARM-PCR procedure. Running 10 cycles apiece, the first two PCR rounds relied on TRBV1-TRBV30 forward primers together with a C-beta reverse primer. TCRdb recomputed calls from the multiplex PCR reads with MiXCR, one row per CDR3 protein. The sample yields about 210,000 distinct CDR3 sequences, around four fifths seen once.

The chain uses TRBV7-8 and TRBJ2-3; D is perhaps TRBD2 (5 bases). The specimen sequenced was tumor tissue from primary liver carcinoma. The source of this sequence is a man aged 35-49 years with primary liver carcinoma and hepatitis B virus infection. The CDR3, as DNA: TGTGCCAGCAACTTATGGGTTGGATCCGGGGTGGCCCTAAAGATAAATACGCAGTATTTC. Amino acid sequence: CASNLWVGSGVALKINTQYF.